This T cell receptor (beta chain) was sequenced during a study of shared clonotypes between healthy human individuals. On this clone: No antigen is known for it.

Per the authors' pipeline: In the immunoSEQ data, sequences were junction-only and lacked quality scores, so filtering differed. Clones were sequenced by immunoSEQ multiplex PCR, and TCRdb holds only the in-frame ones, with some missing. V and J calls and clone size come straight from that table; D and trimming were deduced from the DNA. Of millions of clones in the sample, around 96% were seen once. CD45RO-negative CD8 cells positively selected for CCR7 made up the naive population, which excluded terminally differentiated effector memory CD45RA+ cells. Study findings and constraints: Naive subsets generally exceeded memory subsets in estimated richness.

The TCR originated in a man between 18 and 35 years old in good health. Sequencing input: naive CD8+ T cells sorted from blood.

The DNA of the CDR3 is TGCGCCAGCAGCCTAGGGACTAGCGGGGGCACGGAGCAGTACTTC. Translating it yields CASSLGTSGGTEQYF. The chain joins TRBV5-1 to TRBJ2-7; 14 bases fit TRBD2. The CDR3 has 15 residues. Germline CDR1 reads SGHRS; CDR2 reads YFSETQ. The trim removed 4 bases at V and 7 bases at J, leaving 7 bases unmatched. Full variable domain (outside the CDR3, taken from reference TRBV5-1 and TRBJ2-7): KAGVTQTPRYLIKTRGQQVTLSCSPISGHRSVSWYQQTPGQGLQFLFEYFSETQRNKGNFPGRFSGRQFSNSRSEMNVSTLELGDSALYLCASSLGTSGGTEQYFGPGTRLTVT.